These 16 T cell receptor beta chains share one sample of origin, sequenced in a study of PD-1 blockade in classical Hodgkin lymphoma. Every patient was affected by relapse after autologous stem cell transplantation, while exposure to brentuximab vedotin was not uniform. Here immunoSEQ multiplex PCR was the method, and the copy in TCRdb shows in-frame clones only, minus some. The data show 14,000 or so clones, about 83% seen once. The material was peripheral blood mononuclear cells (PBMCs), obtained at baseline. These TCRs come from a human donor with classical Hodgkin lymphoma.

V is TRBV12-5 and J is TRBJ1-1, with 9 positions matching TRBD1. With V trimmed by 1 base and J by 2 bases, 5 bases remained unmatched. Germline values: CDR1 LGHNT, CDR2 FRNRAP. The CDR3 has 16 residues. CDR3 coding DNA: TGTGCTAGTGGTTTGGGACAGGGGGGTCCCAACACTGAAGCTTTCTTT. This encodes CASGLGQGGPNTEAFF.

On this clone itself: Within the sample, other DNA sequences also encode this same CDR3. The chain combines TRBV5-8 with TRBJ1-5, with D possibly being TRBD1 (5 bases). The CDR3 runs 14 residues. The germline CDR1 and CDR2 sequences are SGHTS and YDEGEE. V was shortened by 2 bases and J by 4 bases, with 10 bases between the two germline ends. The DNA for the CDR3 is TGTGCCAGCAGCTTCAGGGATAGTAATCAGCCCCAGCATTTT. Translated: CASSFRDSNQPQHF.

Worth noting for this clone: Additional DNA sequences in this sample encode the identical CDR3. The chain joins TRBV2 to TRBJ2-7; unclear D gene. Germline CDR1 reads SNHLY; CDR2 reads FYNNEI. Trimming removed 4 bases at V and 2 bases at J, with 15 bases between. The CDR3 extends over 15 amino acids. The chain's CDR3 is CASSVQGYLAYEQYF. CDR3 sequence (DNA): TGTGCCAGCAGTGTGCAAGGGTATTTGGCCTACGAGCAGTACTTC.

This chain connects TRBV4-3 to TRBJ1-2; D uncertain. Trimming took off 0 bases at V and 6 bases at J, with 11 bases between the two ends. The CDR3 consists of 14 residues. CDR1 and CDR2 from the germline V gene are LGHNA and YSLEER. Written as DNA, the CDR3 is TGCGCCAGCAGCCAAGATAGGACGAGGGATGGCTACACCTTC. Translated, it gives CASSQDRTRDGYTF.

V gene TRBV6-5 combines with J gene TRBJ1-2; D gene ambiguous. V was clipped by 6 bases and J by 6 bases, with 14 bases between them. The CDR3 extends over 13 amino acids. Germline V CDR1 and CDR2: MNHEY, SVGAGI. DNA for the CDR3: TGTGCCAGCAGATCGGACCTAAAGGATGGCTACACCTTC. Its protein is CASRSDLKDGYTF.

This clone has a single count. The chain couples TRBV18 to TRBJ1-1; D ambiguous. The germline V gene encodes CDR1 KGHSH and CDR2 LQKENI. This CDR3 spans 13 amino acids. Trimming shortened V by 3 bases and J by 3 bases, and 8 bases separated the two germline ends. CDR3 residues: CASSPSEYTEAFF. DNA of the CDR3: TGTGCCAGCTCACCGTCAGAGTACACTGAAGCTTTCTTT.

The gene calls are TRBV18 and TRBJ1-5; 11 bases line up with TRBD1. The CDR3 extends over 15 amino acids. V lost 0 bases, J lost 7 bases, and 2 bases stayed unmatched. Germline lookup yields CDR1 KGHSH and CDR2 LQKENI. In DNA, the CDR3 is TGTGCCAGCTCACCACCGGGGACAGGGGGGCAGCCCCAGCATTTT. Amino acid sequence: CASSPPGTGGQPQHF. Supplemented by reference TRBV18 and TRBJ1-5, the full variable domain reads NAGVMQNPRHLVRRRGQEARLRCSPMKGHSHVYWYRQLPEEGLKFMVYLQKENIIDESGMPKERFSAEFPKEGPSILRIQQVVRGDSAAYFCASSPPGTGGQPQHFGDGTRLSIL.

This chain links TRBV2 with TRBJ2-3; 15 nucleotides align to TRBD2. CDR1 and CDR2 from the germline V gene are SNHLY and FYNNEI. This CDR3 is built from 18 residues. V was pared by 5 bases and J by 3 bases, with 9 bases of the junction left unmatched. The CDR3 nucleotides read TGTGCCAGCAGTCCAGGGACTAGCGGGGGGTACAGGACAGATACGCAGTATTTT. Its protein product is CASSPGTSGGYRTDTQYF. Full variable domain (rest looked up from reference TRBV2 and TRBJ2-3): EPEVTQTPSHQVTQMGQEVILRCVPISNHLYFYWYRQILGQKVEFLVSFYNNEISEKSEIFDDQFSVERPDGSNFTLKIRSTKLEDSAMYFCASSPGTSGGYRTDTQYFGPGTRLTVL.

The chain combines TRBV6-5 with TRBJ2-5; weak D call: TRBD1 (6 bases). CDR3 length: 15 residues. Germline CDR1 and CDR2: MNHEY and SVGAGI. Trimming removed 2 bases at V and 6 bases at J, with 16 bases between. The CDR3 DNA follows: TGTGCCAGCAGTTACGAATCGACAGGACCAAAGACCCAGTACTTC. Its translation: CASSYESTGPKTQYF.

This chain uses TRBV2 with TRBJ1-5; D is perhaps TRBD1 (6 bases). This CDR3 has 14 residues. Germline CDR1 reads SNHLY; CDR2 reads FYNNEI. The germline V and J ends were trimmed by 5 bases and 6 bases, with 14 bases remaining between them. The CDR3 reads CASSTTPGVQPQHF. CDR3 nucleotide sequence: TGTGCCAGCAGTACCACCCCAGGGGTTCAGCCCCAGCATTTT.

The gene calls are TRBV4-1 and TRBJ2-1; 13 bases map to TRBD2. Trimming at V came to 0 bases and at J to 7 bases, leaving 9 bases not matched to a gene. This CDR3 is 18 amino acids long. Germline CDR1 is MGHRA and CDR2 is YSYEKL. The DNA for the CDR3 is TGCGCCAGCAGCCAAGAAGCGTTACTAGCGGGGGGGCGGAATGAGCAGTTCTTC. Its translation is CASSQEALLAGGRNEQFF.

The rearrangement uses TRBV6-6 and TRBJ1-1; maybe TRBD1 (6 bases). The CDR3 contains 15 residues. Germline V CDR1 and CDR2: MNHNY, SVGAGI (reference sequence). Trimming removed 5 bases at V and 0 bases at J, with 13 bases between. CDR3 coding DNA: TGTGCCAGCAGTCCCGGACAGAGACTGAACACTGAAGCTTTCTTT. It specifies CASSPGQRLNTEAFF.

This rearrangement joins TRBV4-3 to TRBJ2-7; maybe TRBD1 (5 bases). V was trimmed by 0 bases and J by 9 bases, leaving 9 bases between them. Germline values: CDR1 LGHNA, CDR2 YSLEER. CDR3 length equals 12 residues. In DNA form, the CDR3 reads TGCGCCAGCAGCCAAGATCCAGGGATGCAGTACTTC. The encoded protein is CASSQDPGMQYF.

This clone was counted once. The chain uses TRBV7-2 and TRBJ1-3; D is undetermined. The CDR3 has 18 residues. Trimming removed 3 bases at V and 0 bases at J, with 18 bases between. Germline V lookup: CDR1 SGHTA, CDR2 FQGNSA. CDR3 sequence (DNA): TGTGCCAGCAGCTTTACGGGCGTTGTTGGGCCCTCTGGAAACACCATATATTTT. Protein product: CASSFTGVVGPSGNTIYF.

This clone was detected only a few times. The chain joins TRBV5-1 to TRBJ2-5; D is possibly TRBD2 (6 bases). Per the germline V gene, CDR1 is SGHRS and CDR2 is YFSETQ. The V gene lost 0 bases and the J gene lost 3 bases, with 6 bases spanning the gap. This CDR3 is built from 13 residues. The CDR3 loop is CASSLGGKETQYF. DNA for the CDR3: TGCGCCAGCAGCTTGGGCGGGAAAGAGACCCAGTACTTC.

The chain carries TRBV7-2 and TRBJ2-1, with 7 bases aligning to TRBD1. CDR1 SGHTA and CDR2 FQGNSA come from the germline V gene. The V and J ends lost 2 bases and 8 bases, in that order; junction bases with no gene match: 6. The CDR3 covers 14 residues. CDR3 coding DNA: TGTGCCAGCAGCTTATCCCCGACAGGGTATGAGCAGTTCTTC. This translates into CASSLSPTGYEQFF.